The clone carrying this TCR beta chain has just a few counts. Its antigen is not known. The table came from immunoSEQ multiplex PCR; TCRdb's copy has only in-frame clones and leaves some out. The data show over 100,000 clones, 70% to 90% seen once. The data are from a study of T cell responses to AZD1222 COVID-19 vaccine. General study results and limits: Spike-spanning, vaccine-associated CD4 TCRs were dominant at 160-218 and 743-854. The reported proportion of spike-specific TCRs targeting unmutated variant regions was nearly half. Donors were largely white British and mainly female; clonal diversity was possibly underestimated.

Germline V gene lookup returns CDR1 MNHNS and CDR2 SASEGT. The CDR3 is 14 amino acids. The V and J ends lost 0 bases and 10 bases, in that order; junction bases with no gene match: 7. The rearrangement links TRBV6-1 to TRBJ1-2; TRBD1 matches at 8 bases. The source was peripheral blood, collected on day 0 of AZD1222 vaccination. This TCR derives from an adult in good health. CDR3 sequence reads: CASSEAQTGAVYTF. The CDR3 DNA reads as TGTGCCAGCAGTGAAGCGCAGACAGGGGCCGTCTACACCTTC.